The clone carrying this T cell receptor beta chain was observed a few times. V lost 4 bases, J lost 4 bases, and 17 bases lay in between. The CDR3 extends over 16 amino acids. This entry is derived from a study of immune characterization of retroperitoneal liposarcoma. MiXCR was run by TCRdb on the PCR reads, yielding one entry per CDR3 protein. In the table there are about 10,000 distinct CDR3 sequences, about 30% of which are singletons. The chain is built from TRBV12-3 or TRBV12-4 and TRBJ2-1, with a possible D match to TRBD1 (6 bases). The receptor was isolated from a male donor with retroperitoneal liposarcoma. The sample consisted of tumor tissue. DNA for the CDR3: TGTGCCAGCAGTTCCCAGGGGTCTTTAGGGTACAATGAGCAGTTCTTC. Encoded protein: CASSSQGSLGYNEQFF.